This T cell receptor beta chain comes out of a study of OX40 agonist ivuxolimab in advanced cancers. The table came from immunoSEQ multiplex PCR; TCRdb's copy has only in-frame clones and leaves some out. The repertoire consists of 65,000 to 95,000 clones, with around 92% occurring once and the leading ten covering approximately 0.5%. Whole-study results and caveats: CD4+ and CD8+ T cells in blood underwent clonal expansion by week 6 at 0.1 to 3.0 mg/kg.

Regarding this clone: Its antigen is still unknown.

There are 15 residues in the CDR3. Material: CD4+ or CD8+ T cells sorted from blood, obtained in a trial of the OX40 agonist ivuxolimab. This TCR came from an adult with an advanced solid tumor such as melanoma, head and neck, liver or kidney cancer. The chain links TRBV12-2 to TRBJ1-1; no check of the table's D call, TRBD1, against the DNA was made. TRBV12-2 is labeled a pseudogene. The CDR3 protein is CASRPRRGPGTEAFF. The CDR3 DNA follows: TGTGCAAGTCGCCCCCGTAGGGGTCCGGGCACTGAAGCTTTCTTT.